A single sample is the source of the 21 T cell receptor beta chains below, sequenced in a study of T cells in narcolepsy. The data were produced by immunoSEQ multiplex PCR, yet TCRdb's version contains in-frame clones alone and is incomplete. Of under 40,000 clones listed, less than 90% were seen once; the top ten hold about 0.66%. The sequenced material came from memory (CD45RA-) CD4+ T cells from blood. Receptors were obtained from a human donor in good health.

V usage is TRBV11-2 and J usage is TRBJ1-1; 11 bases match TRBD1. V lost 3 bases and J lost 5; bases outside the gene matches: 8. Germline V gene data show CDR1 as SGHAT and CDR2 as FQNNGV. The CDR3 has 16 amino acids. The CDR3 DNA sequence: TGTGCCAGCAGCTTTAGGGACAGGGGGTTTCGGACTGAAGCTTTCTTT. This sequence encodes CASSFRDRGFRTEAFF.

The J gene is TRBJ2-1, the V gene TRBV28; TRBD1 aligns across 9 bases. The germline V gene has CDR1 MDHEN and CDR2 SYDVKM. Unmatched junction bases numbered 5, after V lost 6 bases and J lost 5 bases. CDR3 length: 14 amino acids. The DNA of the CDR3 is TGTGCCAGCAGAAGGACAGGGGCCCACAATGAGCAGTTCTTC. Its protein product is CASRRTGAHNEQFF.

In DNA, the CDR3 is TGCGCCAGCAGCGATGGGACAGGGGGTGTTAGCCTGTACGAGCAGTACTTC. Translation gives CASSDGTGGVSLYEQYF. The rearrangement links TRBV5-1 to TRBJ2-7; 11 bases agree with TRBD1. V was clipped by 4 bases and J by 4 bases; unmatched bases: 13. Germline V gene lookup returns CDR1 SGHRS and CDR2 YFSETQ. This CDR3 has 17 residues.

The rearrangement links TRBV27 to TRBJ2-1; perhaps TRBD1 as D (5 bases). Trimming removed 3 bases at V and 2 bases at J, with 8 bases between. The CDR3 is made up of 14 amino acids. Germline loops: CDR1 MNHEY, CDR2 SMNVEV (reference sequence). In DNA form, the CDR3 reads TGTGCCAGCAGTTTGGCAGGGCCCTACAATGAGCAGTTCTTC. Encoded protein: CASSLAGPYNEQFF.

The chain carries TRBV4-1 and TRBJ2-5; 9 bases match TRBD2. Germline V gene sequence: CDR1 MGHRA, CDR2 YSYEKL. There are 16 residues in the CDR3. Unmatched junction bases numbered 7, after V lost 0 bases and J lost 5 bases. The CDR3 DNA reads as TGCGCCAGCAGCCAAGAGAGCGGGGGGTGGGATGAGACCCAGTACTTC. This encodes CASSQESGGWDETQYF.

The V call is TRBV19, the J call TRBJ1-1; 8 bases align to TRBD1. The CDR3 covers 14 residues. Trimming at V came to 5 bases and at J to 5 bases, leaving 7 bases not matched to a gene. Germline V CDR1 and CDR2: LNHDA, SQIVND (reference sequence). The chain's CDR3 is CASSANTGGTEAFF. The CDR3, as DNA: TGTGCCAGTAGTGCGAACACAGGGGGGACTGAAGCTTTCTTT.

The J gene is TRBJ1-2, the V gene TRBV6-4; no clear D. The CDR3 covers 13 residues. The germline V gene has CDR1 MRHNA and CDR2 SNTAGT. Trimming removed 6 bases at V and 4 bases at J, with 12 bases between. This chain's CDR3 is CASRAGPAYGYTF. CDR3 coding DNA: TGTGCCAGCAGAGCCGGGCCCGCCTATGGCTACACCTTC.

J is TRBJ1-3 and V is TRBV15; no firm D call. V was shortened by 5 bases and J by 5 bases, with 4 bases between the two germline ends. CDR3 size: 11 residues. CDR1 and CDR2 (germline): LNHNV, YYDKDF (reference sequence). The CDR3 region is CATSGRNTIYF. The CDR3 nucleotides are TGTGCCACCAGCGGGAGAAACACCATATATTTT.

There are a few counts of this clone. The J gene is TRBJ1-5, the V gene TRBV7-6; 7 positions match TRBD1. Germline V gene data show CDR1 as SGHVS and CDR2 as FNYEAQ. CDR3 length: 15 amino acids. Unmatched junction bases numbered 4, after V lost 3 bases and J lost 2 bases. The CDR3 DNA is TGTGCCAGCAGCTTGGCCGGGACAGGCAATCAGCCCCAGCATTTT. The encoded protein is CASSLAGTGNQPQHF.

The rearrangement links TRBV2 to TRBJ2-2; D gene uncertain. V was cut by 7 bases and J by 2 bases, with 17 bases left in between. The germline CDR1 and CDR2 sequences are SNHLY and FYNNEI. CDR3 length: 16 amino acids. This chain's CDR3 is CASTFGSTGNTGELFF. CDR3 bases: TGTGCCAGCACCTTCGGGTCCACCGGAAACACCGGGGAGCTGTTTTTT.

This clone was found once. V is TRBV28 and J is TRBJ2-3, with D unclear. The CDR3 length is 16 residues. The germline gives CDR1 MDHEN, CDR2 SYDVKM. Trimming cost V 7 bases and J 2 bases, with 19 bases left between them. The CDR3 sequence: CASTLTLLPPTDTQYF. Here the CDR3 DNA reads TGTGCCAGCACCTTAACGCTCTTACCCCCCACAGATACGCAGTATTTT.

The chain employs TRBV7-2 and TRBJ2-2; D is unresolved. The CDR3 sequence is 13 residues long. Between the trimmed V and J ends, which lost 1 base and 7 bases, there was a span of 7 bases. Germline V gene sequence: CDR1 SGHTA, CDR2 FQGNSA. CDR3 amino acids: CASSLEGNGELFF. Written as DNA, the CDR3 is TGTGCCAGCAGCTTAGAGGGAAACGGGGAGCTGTTTTTT.

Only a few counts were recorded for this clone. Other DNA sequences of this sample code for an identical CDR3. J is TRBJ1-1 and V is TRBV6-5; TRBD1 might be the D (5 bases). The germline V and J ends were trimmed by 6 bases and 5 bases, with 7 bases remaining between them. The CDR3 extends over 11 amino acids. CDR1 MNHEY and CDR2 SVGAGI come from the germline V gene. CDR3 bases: TGTGCCAGCAGCCAGGGAACTGAAGCTTTCTTT. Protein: CASSQGTEAFF.

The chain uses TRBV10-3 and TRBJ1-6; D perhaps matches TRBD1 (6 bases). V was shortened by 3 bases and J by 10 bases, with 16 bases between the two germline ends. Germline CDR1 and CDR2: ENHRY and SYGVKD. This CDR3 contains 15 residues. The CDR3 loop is CAISDEAWTVSPLHF. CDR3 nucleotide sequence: TGTGCCATCAGTGATGAGGCCTGGACAGTCTCACCCCTCCACTTT.

The CDR3 region has the DNA TGTGCCAGCAGCGCTCACAGGGAGAGCAATCAGCCCCAGCATTTT. This translates into CASSAHRESNQPQHF. The chain carries TRBV9 and TRBJ1-5; TRBD1 might be the D (6 bases). Trimming stripped 3 bases from V and 1 base from J, with 11 bases between. CDR1 is SGDLS and CDR2 is YYNGEE in the germline V gene. CDR3 length equals 15 residues.

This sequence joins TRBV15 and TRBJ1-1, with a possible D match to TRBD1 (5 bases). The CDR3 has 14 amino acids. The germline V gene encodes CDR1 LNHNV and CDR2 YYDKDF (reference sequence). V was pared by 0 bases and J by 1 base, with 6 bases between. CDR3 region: CATSREGENTEAFF. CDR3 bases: TGTGCCACCAGCAGAGAGGGGGAGAACACTGAAGCTTTCTTT.

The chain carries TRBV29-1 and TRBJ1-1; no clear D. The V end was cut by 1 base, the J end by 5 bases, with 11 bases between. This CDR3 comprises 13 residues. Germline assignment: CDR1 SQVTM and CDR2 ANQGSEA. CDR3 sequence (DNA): TGCAGCGTTGAAGGTAAAGGGAGAACTGAAGCTTTCTTT. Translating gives CSVEGKGRTEAFF.

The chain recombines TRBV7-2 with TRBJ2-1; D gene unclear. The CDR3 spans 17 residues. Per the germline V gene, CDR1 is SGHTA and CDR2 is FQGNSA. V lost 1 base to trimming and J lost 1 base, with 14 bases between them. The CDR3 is CASSLGSTATSYNEQFF. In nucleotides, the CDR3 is TGTGCCAGCAGCTTAGGATCCACTGCTACTTCCTACAATGAGCAGTTCTTC.

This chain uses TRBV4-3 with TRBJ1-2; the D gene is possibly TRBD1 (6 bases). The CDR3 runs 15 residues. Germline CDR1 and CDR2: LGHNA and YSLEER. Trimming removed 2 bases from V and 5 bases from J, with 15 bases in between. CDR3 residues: CASSQTPGALYGYTF. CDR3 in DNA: TGCGCCAGCAGCCAAACACCAGGGGCCCTTTATGGCTACACCTTC.

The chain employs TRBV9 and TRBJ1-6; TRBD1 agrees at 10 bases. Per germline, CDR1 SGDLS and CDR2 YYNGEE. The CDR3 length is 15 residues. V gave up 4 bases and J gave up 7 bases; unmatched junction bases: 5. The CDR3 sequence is CASSPQGQGNSPLHF. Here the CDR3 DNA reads TGTGCCAGCAGCCCCCAGGGACAGGGGAATTCACCCCTCCACTTT.

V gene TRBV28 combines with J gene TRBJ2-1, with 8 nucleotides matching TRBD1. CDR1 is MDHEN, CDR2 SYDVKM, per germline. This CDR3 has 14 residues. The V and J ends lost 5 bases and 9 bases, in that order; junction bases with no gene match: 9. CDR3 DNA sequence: TGTGCCAGCAGTCAAATCCACAGGGGGAGTGAGCAGTTCTTC. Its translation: CASSQIHRGSEQFF.